This T cell receptor (beta chain) emerged from a study of radiotherapy plus CTLA-4 blockade in lung cancer. Overall study: Among patients, more than 15% showed objective responses, and approximately 30% had disease control. Study-wide findings and caveats: Response, reportedly, was best predicted by interferon-beta along with early blood T cell clone dynamics. An expansion of tumor-derived TCR clones occurred in blood after radiotherapy plus ipilimumab.

On this clone: As yet, its antigen is unknown.

The CDR3 extends over 13 amino acids. Germline-derived CDR1 and CDR2 are ENHRY and SYGVKD. With 6 bases removed from V and 5 bases from J, the gap between germline ends came to 12 bases. Each patient with chemo-refractory metastatic non-small-cell lung cancer was treated with focal radiation plus CTLA-4 blockade using ipilimumab. Libraries were prepared by immunoSEQ multiplex PCR; TCRdb keeps only in-frame clonotypes and omits some of them. In the table there are approximately 49,000 clones, 80% to 90% of which are singletons. The rearrangement joins TRBV10-3 to TRBJ2-3; D call uncertain. The sequencing here drew on peripheral blood, taken from a patient treated with radiotherapy plus ipilimumab. This receptor was identified in a human donor with non-small cell lung cancer whose response to radiotherapy plus ipilimumab could not be evaluated. CDR3 loop: CAISEALVDTQYF. CDR3 in DNA: TGTGCCATCAGCGAAGCACTGGTAGATACGCAGTATTTT.